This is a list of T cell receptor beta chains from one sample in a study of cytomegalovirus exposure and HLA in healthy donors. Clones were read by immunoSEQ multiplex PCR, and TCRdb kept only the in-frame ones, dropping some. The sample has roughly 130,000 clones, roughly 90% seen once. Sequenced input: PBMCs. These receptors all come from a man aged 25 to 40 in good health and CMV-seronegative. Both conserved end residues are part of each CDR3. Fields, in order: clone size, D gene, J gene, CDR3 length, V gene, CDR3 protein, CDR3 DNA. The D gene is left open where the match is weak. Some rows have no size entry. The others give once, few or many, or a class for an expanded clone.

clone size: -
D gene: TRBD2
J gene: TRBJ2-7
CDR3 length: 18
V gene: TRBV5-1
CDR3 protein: CASSPGGSGSVWAYEQYF
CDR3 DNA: TGCGCCAGCAGCCCCGGGGGTAGCGGGAGTGTATGGGCCTACGAGCAGTACTTC

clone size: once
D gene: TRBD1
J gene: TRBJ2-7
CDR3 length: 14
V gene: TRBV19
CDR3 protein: CASSWGQGGNEQYF
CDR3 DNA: TGTGCCAGTAGTTGGGGACAGGGCGGCAACGAGCAGTACTTC

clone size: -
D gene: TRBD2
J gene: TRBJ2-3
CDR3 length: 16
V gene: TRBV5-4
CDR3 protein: CASSLGGLAGADTQYF
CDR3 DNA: TGTGCCAGCAGCTTGGGGGGACTAGCGGGAGCAGATACGCAGTATTTT

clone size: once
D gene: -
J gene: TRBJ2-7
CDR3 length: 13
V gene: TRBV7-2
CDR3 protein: CASSFFSEYEQYF
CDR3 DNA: TGTGCCAGCAGCTTCTTTAGCGAGTACGAGCAGTACTTC

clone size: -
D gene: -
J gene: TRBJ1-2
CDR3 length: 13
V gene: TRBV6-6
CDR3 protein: CASSPRDTFGYTF
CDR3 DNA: TGTGCCAGCAGTCCCCGGGACACTTTTGGCTACACCTTC

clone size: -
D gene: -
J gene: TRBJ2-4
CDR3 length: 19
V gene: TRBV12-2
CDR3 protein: CASRLAHFDRGIAKNIQYF
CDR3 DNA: TGTGCAAGTCGCTTAGCGCACTTTGACAGGGGAATAGCCAAAAACATTCAGTACTTC

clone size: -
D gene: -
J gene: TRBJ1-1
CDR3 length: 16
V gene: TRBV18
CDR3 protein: CASSPPGTGKNTEAFF
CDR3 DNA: TGTGCCAGCTCACCACCTGGTACAGGGAAGAACACTGAAGCTTTCTTT

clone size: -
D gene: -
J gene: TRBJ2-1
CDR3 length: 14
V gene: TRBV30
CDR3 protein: CAGATGGIVNEQFF
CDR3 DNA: TGTGCCGGAGCAACCGGAGGGATCGTCAATGAGCAGTTCTTC

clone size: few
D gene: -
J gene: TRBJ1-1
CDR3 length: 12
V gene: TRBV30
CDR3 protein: CAWSRGDTEAFF
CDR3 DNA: TGTGCCTGGAGCCGGGGGGACACTGAAGCTTTCTTT

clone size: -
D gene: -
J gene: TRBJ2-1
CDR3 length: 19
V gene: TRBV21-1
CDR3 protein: CASSKGKTSGRPTNNEQFF
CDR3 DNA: TGTGCCAGCAGCAAAGGAAAGACTAGCGGGAGGCCTACAAACAATGAGCAGTTCTTC

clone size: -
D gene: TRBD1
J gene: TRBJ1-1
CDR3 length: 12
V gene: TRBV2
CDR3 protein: CASRRTGNEAFF
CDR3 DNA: TGTGCCAGCAGAAGGACAGGGAATGAAGCTTTCTTT

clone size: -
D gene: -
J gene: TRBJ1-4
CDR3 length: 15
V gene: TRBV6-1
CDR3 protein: CASSVGLGTNEKLFF
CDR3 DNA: TGTGCCAGCAGTGTGGGACTCGGGACTAATGAAAAACTGTTTTTT

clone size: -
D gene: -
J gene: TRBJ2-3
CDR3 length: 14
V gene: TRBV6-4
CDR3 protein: CASSARLEFSTQYF
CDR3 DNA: TGTGCCAGCAGTGCGCGGCTAGAGTTTAGTACGCAGTATTTT

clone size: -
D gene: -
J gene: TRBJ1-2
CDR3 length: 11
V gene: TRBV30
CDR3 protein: CAFPGIYGYTF
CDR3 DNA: TGTGCCTTCCCGGGGATCTATGGCTACACCTTC

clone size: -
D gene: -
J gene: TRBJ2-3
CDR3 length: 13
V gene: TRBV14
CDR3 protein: CASSRQVLDTQYF
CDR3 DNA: TGTGCCAGCAGCCGACAGGTATTGGATACGCAGTATTTT

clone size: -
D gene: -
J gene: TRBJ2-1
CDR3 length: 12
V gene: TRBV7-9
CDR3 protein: CASSLAMTEQFF
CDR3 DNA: TGTGCCAGCAGCTTAGCCATGACAGAGCAGTTCTTC

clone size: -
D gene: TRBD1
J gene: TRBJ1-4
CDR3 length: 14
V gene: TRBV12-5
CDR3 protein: CASGSGQPNEKLFF
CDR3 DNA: TGTGCTAGTGGTTCGGGACAGCCTAATGAAAAACTGTTTTTT

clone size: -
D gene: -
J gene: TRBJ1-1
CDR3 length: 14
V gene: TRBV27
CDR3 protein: CASRGRTDVAEAFF
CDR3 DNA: TGTGCCAGCAGGGGTCGGACAGACGTGGCTGAAGCTTTCTTT

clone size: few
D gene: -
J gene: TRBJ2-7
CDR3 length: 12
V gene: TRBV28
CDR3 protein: CASGRQFYEQYF
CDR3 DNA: TGTGCCAGCGGACGACAGTTCTACGAGCAGTACTTC

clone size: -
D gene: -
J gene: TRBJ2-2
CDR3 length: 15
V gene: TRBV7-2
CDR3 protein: CASSLAGGNTGELFF
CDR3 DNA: TGTGCCAGCAGCTTAGCGGGAGGAAACACCGGGGAGCTGTTTTTT

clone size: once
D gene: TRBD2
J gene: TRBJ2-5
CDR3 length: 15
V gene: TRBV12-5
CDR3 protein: CASGAGLAEGETQYF
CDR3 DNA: TGTGCTAGTGGTGCCGGACTAGCGGAAGGGGAGACCCAGTACTTC

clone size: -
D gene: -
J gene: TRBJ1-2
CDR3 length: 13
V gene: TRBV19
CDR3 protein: CASSPLYGYGYTF
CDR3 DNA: TGTGCCAGTAGCCCATTGTACGGCTATGGCTACACCTTC

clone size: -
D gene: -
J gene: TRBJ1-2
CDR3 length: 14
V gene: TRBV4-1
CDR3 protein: CASSQGPGIYGYTF
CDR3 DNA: TGCGCCAGCAGCCAAGGACCGGGGATCTATGGCTACACCTTC

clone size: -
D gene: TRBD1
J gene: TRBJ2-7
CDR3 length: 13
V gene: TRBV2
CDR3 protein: CASSRQGLGEQYF
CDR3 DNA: TGTGCCAGCAGCCGACAGGGGCTAGGGGAGCAGTACTTC

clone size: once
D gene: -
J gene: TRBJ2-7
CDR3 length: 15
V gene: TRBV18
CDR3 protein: CASSPNRESSYEQYF
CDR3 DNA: TGTGCCAGCTCACCAAACCGGGAGAGCTCCTACGAGCAGTACTTC

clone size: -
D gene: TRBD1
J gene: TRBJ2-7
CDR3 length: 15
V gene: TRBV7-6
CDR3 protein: CASSLRQGSAYEQYF
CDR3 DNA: TGTGCCAGCAGTTTAAGACAGGGCTCTGCCTACGAGCAGTACTTC

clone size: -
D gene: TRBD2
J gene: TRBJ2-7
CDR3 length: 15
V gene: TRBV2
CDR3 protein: CASSERVAGAYEQYF
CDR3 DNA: TGTGCCAGCAGTGAAAGGGTAGCGGGGGCCTACGAGCAGTACTTC

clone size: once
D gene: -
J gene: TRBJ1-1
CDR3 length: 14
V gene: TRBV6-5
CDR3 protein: CASSYRGSNTEAFF
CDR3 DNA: TGTGCCAGCAGTTACAGGGGCTCGAACACTGAAGCTTTCTTT

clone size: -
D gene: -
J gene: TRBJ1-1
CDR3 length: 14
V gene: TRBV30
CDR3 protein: CAWSDERKHTEAFF
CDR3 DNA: TGTGCCTGGAGTGATGAGAGGAAGCACACTGAAGCTTTCTTT

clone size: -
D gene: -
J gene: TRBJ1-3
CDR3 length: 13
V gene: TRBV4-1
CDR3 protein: CASGETSGNTIYF
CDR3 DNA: TGCGCCAGCGGGGAGACCTCTGGAAACACCATATATTTT

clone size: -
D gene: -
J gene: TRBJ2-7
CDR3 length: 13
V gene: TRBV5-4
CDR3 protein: CASSLNPVYEQYF
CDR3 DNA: TGTGCCAGCAGCTTGAATCCAGTTTACGAGCAGTACTTC

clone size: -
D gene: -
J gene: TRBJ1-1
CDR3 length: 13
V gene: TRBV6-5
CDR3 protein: CASNRLGTLAPFF
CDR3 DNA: TGTGCCAGCAATCGACTTGGGACACTTGCTCCTTTCTTT

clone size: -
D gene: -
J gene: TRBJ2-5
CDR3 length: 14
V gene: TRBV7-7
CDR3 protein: CASSPAGQGETQYF
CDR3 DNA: TGTGCCAGCAGCCCGGCGGGGCAGGGAGAGACCCAGTACTTC

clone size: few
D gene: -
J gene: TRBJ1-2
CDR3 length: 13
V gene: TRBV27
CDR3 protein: CASSLLPDYGYTF
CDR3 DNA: TGTGCCAGCAGTTTATTGCCAGACTATGGCTACACCTTC

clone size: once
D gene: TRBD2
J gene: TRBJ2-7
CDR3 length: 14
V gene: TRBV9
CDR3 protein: CASSGLAGHYEQYF
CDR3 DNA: TGTGCCAGCAGCGGTCTAGCGGGGCACTACGAGCAGTACTTC

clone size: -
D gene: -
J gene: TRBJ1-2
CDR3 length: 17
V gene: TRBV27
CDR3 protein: CASRPSGTNPMNLGYTF
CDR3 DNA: TGTGCCAGCAGACCTTCCGGGACAAACCCTATGAACCTGGGCTACACCTTC

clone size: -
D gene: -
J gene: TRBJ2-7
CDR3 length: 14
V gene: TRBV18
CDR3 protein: CASSPTSGSYEQYF
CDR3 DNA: TGTGCCAGCTCACCTACTTCAGGGTCCTACGAGCAGTACTTC

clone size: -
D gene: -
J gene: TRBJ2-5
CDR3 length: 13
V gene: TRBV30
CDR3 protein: CAWSYGQKETQYF
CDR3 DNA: TGTGCCTGGAGTTATGGACAGAAAGAGACCCAGTACTTC

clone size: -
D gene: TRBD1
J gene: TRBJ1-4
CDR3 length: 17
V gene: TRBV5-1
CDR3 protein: CASSFTGGARPNEKLFF
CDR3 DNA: TGCGCCAGCAGCTTTACAGGGGGCGCTCGCCCTAATGAAAAACTGTTTTTT

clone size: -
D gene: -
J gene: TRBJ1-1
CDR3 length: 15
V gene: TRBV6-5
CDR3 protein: CASSPLQGKNTEAFF
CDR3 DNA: TGTGCCAGCAGTCCACTACAGGGAAAGAACACTGAAGCTTTCTTT

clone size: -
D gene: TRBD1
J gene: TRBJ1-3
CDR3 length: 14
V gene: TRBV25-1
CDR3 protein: CASRGQGYGNTIYF
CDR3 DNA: TGTGCCAGCAGAGGACAGGGTTACGGAAACACCATATATTTT

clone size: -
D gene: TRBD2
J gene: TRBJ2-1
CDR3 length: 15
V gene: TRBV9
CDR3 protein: CASSPFLAGGGEQFF
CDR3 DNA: TGTGCCAGCAGCCCGTTCCTAGCGGGAGGCGGTGAGCAGTTCTTC

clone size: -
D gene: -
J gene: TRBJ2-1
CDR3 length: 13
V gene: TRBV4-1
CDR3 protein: CASSQVSGNEQFF
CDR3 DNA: TGCGCCAGCAGCCAAGTAAGCGGCAATGAGCAGTTCTTC

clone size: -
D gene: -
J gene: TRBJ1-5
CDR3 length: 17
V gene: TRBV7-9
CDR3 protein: CASSLGQGSYSNQPQHF
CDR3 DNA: TGTGCCAGCAGCTTAGGGCAGGGGTCATATAGCAATCAGCCCCAGCATTTT

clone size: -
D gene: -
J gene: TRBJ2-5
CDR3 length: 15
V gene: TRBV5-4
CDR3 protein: CASSLPASPGETQYF
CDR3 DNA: TGTGCCAGCAGCTTGCCCGCGTCTCCGGGGGAGACCCAGTACTTC

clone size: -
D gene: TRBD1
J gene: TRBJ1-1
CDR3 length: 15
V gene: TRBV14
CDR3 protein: CASSQPMTGAPRAFF
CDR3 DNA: TGTGCCAGCAGCCAGCCAATGACAGGGGCCCCCCGGGCTTTCTTT

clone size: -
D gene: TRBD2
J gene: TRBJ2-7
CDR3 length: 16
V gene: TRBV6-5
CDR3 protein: CASSYLPSGRVYEQYF
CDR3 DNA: TGTGCCAGCAGTTACTTGCCTAGCGGGAGAGTCTACGAGCAGTACTTC

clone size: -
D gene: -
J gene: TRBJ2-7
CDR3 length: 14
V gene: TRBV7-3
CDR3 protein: CASSLYPGSYEQYF
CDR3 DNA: TGTGCCAGCAGCTTATACCCAGGAAGCTACGAGCAGTACTTC

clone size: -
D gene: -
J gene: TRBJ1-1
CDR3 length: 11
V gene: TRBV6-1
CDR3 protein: CASSAGLEAFF
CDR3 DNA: TGTGCCAGCAGTGCGGGTTTAGAAGCTTTCTTT

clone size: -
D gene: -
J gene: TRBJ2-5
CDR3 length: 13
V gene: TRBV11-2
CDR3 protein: CASSLLRQETQYF
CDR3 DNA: TGTGCCAGCAGCCTCCTTCGCCAAGAGACCCAGTACTTC

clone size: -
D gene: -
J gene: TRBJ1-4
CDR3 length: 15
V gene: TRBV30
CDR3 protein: CAWSVQQGPNEKLFF
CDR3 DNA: TGTGCCTGGAGTGTCCAGCAGGGTCCTAATGAAAAACTGTTTTTT

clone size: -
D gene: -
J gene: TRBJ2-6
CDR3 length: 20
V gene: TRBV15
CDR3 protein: CATSRGMGSNYDSGANVLTF
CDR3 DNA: TGTGCCACCAGCAGAGGGATGGGGAGTAATTACGACTCTGGGGCCAACGTCCTGACTTTC

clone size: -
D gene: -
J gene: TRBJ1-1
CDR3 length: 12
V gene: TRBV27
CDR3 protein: CASSQRGAEAFF
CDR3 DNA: TGTGCCAGCTCCCAAAGAGGCGCTGAAGCTTTCTTT

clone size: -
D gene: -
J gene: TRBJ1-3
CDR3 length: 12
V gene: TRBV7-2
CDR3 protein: CASSSLGNTIYF
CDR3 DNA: TGTGCCAGCAGTTCCCTTGGAAACACCATATATTTT

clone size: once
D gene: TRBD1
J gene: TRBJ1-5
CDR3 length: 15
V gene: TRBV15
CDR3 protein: CATSRDQQGFQPQHF
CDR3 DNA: TGTGCCACCAGCAGAGATCAACAGGGGTTTCAGCCCCAGCATTTT

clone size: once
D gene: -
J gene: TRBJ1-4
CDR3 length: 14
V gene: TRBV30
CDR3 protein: CAWSYGGRDEKLFF
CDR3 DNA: TGTGCCTGGAGTTATGGGGGGAGAGACGAAAAACTGTTTTTT

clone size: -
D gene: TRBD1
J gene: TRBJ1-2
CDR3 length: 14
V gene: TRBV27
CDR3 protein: CASSLAGGSYGYTF
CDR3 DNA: TGTGCCAGCAGTTTGGCAGGGGGAAGTTATGGCTACACCTTC

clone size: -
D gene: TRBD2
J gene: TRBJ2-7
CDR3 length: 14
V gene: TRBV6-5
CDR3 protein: CASISGSPRYEQYF
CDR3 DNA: TGTGCCAGCATTAGCGGGAGCCCCCGCTACGAGCAGTACTTC

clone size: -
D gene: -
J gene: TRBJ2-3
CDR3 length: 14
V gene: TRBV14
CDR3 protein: CASSRRSTEDTQYF
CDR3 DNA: TGTGCCAGCAGCCGACGTAGCACCGAAGATACGCAGTATTTT